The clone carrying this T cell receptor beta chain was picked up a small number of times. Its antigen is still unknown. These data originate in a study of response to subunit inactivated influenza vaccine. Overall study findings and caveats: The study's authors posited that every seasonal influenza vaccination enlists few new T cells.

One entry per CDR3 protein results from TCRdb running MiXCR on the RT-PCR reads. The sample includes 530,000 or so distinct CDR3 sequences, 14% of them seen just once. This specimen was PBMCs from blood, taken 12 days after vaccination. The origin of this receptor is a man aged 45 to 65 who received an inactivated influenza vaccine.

The CDR3 spells CASSQGALGETQYF. The CDR3 nucleotides are TGTGCCAGCAGCCAAGGGGCGCTAGGGGAGACCCAGTACTTC. This chain connects TRBV4-2 to TRBJ2-5; D call uncertain. V was cut by 1 base and J by 5 bases, with 11 bases left in between. Germline V gene lookup returns CDR1 LGHNA and CDR2 YNFKEQ. This CDR3 has 14 amino acids.